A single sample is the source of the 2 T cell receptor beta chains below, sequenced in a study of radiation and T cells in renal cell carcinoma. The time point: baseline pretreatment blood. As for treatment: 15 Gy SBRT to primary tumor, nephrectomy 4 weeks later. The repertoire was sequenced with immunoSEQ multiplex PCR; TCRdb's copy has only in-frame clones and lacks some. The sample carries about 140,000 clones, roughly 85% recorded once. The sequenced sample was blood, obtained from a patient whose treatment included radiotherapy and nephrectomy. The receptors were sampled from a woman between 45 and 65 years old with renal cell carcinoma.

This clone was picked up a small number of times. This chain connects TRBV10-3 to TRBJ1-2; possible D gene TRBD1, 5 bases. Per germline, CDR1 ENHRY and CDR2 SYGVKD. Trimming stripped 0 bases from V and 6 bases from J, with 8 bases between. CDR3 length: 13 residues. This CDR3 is CAISESTDNGYTF. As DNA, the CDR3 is TGTGCCATCAGTGAGTCGACGGACAATGGCTACACCTTC.

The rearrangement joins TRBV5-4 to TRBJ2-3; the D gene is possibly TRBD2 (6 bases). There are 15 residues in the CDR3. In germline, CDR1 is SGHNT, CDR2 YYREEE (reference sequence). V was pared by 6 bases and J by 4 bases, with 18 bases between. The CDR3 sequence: CASTNYLGGADTQYF. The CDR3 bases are TGTGCCAGCACCAACTACTTAGGAGGGGCAGATACGCAGTATTTT.